This T cell receptor beta chain comes out of a study of cytomegalovirus exposure and HLA in healthy donors. General study points: Being indistinguishable, some V segments were excluded, TRBV6-2 and TRBV6-3 among them. A reported reduction in N-insertions relative to the roughly 610-donor mean was seen in an Asian-associated ancestry cluster in a later analysis. Most of the TCR beta V segments (in an earlier analysis) were productive either about 90% or about 30% of the time.

As to this clone: Its specificity is not known.

The ends lost 4 bases at V and 7 bases at J; junction bases unmatched: 3. CDR1 MNHEY and CDR2 SVGAGI come from the germline V gene. The CDR3 is 12 amino acids. The PCR made use of 60 Vbeta and 13 Jbeta primers. Repertoires were generated with immunoSEQ multiplex PCR, while TCRdb's copy carries only in-frame clones and drops some. The table has more than 110,000 clones, 60% to 80% seen once. The chain has TRBV6-5 and TRBJ1-1, with 7 bases matching TRBD1. The sample taken for sequencing was PBMCs. The sequence derives from a male donor in good health and CMV-seronegative. CDR3 region: CASSFGTVEAFF. CDR3 DNA sequence: TGTGCCAGCAGTTTCGGGACAGTTGAAGCTTTCTTT.